This T cell receptor (beta chain) was recorded in a study of PD-1 and CTLA-4 blockade in melanoma. The CDR3 has 15 amino acids. In germline, CDR1 is MNHEY, CDR2 SVGAGI. The J segment lost 8 bases and the V segment lost 2 bases, leaving 8 bases of the junction unmatched. Using immunoSEQ multiplex PCR, the repertoire was profiled, and TCRdb retains in-frame clones only, with some absent. The table includes approximately 17,000 clones, 65% to 85% detected once. This clonotype was sampled from a human donor with melanoma. This sequence joins TRBV6-5 and TRBJ1-4; 7 bases map to TRBD1. The sample in question was CD8+ T cells from peripheral blood, obtained before anti-PD-1 treatment. The CDR3: CASSYAGGIQEKLFF. Written as DNA, the CDR3 is TGTGCCAGCAGTTACGCAGGGGGTATTCAAGAAAAACTGTTTTTT.